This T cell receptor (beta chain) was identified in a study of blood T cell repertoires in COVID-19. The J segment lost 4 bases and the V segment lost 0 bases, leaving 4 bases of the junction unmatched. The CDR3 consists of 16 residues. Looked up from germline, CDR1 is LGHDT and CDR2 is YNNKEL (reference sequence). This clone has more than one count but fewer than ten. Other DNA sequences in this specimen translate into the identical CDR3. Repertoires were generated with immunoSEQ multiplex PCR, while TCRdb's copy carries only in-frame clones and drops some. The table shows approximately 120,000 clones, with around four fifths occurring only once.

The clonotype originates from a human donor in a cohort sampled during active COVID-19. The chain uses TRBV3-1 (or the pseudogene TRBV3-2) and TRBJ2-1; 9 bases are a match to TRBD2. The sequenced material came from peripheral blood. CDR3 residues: CASSQDLAGSYNEQFF. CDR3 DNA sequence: TGTGCCAGCAGCCAAGACCTAGCGGGGTCGTACAATGAGCAGTTCTTC.